The clone carrying this TCR beta chain was found a few times. The data were taken from a study of early T cells in non-severe SARS-CoV-2 infection. Germline CDR1 reads SGHTA; CDR2 reads FQGTGA. The CDR3 totals 14 residues. Trimming stripped 1 base from V and 5 bases from J, with 11 bases between. Separate cDNA molecules each had unique molecular identifiers attached to them. TCRdb reanalysed the 5' RACE reads using MiXCR and keeps one entry per CDR3 protein. The data contain under 85,000 distinct CDR3 sequences, roughly an eighth of them singletons. The sample here was whole blood, taken at baseline. The chain uses TRBV7-3 and TRBJ2-5; a possible D gene is TRBD2 (5 bases). The TCR originated in an adult who was a healthcare worker with PCR-confirmed SARS-CoV-2 infection or an uninfected control (not recorded which). The CDR3 here is CASSLSGRGETQYF. The CDR3 coding sequence is TGTGCCAGCAGCTTAAGTGGGCGCGGGGAGACCCAGTACTTC.